The present T cell receptor (beta chain) was sequenced within a study of cytomegalovirus exposure and HLA in healthy donors. For the study at large: Earlier results showed 117 million unique TCR beta sequences derived from some 180 million T cells.

Notes on the study in general: Information on immune exposure was restricted to one variable (CMV serostatus). When analyzed later, a missense DCLRE1C variant was found to be linked to TCR beta V- and J-gene trimming. In a later analysis, approximately 18,000 TCR beta sequences were associated with HLA alleles at 0.05 false discovery rate.

PCR used 60 Vbeta primers and 13 Jbeta primers. The data were produced by immunoSEQ multiplex PCR, yet TCRdb's version contains in-frame clones alone and is incomplete. The repertoire holds about 89,000 clones, with under 80% as singletons. This clone has a handful of counts. Its antigen is still unknown. Sequencing input: PBMCs. The receptor's source is a male donor in good health and CMV-seronegative.

In nucleotides, the CDR3 is TGTGCCAGCAGCTCGGGGACAGACGAGCAGTACTTC. Translated: CASSSGTDEQYF. The genes are TRBV11-3 and TRBJ2-7; 7 nucleotides match TRBD1. The CDR3 spans 12 residues. V lost 4 bases to trimming and J lost 5 bases; unmatched junction nucleotides: 2. Per the germline V gene, CDR1 is SGHNT and CDR2 is YENEEA.